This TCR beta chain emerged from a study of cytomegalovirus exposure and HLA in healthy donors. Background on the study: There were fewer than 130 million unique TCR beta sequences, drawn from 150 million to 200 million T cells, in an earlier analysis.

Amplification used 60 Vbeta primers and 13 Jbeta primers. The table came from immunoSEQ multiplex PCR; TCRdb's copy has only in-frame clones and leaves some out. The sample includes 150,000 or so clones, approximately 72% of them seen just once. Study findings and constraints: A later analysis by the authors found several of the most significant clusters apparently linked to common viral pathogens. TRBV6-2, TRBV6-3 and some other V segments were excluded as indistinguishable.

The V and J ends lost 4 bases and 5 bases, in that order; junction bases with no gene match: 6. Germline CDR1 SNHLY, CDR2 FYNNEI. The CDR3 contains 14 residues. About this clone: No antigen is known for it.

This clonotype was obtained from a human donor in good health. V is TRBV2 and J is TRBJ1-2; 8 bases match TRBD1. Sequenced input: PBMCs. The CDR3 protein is CASSADRDHYGYTF. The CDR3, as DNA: TGTGCCAGCAGTGCGGACAGGGATCATTATGGCTACACCTTC.